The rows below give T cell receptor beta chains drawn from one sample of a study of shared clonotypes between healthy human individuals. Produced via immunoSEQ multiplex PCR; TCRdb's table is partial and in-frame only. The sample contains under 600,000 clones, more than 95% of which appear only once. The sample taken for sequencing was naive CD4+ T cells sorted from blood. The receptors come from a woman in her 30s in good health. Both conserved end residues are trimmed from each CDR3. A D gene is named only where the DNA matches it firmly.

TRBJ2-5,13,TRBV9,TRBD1,ASSEGDRVQETQY
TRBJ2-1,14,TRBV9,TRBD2,ASSVVPGGPNNEQF
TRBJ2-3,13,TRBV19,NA,ASSGLGASTDTQY
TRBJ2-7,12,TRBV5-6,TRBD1,ASSLEGRGPEQY
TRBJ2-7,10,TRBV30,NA,AWSSRLGEQY
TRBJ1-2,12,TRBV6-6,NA,ASSYAGGPDGYT
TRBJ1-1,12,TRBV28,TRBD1,ASSLGDRDSEAF
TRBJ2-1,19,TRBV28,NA,ASATEGERLSPGGLNNEQF
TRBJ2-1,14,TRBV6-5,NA,ASSYSIFRTDNEQF
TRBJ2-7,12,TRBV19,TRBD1,ASSMGQGAYEQY
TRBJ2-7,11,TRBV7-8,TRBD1,ASSWGQRYEQY
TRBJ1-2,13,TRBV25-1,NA,ASSELKGKLGGYT
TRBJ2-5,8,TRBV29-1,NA,SAGFRDQY
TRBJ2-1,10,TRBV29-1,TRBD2,SGVRGGNEQF
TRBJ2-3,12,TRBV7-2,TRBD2,ASSSSGTTDTQY
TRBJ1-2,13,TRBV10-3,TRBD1,AIGTVPSTNYGYT
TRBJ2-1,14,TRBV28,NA,ATLKPGLPSYNEQF
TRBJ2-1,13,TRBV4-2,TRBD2,ASSQEGLTYNEQF
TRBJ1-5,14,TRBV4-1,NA,ASSQERINSNQPQH
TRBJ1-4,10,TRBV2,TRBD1,ASIQGDEKLF
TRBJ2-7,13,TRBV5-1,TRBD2,ASSSGTSKLYEQY
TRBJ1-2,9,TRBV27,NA,ASSSGDGYT
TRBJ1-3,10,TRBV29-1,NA,SVGTSGNTIY
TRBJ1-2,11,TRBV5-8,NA,ASSFRANYGYT
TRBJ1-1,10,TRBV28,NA,ASRTGGTEAF
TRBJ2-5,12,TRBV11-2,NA,ASKRTRAQETQY
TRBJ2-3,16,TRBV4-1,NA,ASSQPQASGLVTDTQY
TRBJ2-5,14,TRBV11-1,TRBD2,ASSGTSVTRGETQY